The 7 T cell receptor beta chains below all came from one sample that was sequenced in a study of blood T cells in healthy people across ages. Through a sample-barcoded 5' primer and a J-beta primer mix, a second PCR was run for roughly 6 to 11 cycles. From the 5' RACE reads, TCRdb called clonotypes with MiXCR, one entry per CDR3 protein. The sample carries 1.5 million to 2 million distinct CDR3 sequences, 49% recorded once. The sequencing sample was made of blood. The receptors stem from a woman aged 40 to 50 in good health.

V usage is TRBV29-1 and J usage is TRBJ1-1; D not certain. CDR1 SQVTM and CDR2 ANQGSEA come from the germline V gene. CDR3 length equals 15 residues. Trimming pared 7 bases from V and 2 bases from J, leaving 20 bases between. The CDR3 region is CSGLKPGVLNTEAFF. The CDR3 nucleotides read TGCAGCGGGCTAAAACCTGGGGTGTTAAACACTGAAGCTTTCTTT.

CDR3 coding DNA: TGCGCCAGCAGCTTCGCAGACTTTACCCATGAGCAGTTCTTC. This translates into CASSFADFTHEQFF. The chain employs TRBV5-1 and TRBJ2-1, with D unclear. Germline CDR1 SGHRS, CDR2 YFSETQ. This CDR3 is built from 14 residues. With 2 bases removed from V and 8 bases from J, the gap between germline ends came to 14 bases.

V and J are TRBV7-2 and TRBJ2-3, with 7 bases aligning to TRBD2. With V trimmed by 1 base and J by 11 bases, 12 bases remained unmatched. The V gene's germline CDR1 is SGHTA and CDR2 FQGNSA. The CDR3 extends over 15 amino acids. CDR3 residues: CASSLEGLRGGMQYF. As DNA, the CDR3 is TGTGCCAGCAGCTTAGAGGGGCTGCGGGGAGGGATGCAGTATTTT.

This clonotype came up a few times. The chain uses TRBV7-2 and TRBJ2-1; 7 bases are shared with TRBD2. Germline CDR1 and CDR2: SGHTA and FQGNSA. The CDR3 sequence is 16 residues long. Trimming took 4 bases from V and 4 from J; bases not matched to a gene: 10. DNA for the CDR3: TGTGCCAGCAGCTCCCCGACTAGCCCCAATTACAATGAGCAGTTCTTC. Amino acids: CASSSPTSPNYNEQFF.

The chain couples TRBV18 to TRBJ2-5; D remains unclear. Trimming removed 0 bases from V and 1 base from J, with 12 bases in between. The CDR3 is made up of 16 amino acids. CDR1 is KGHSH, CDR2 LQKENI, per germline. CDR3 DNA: TGTGCCAGCTCACCACCCACCGGATATTCCCAAGAGACCCAGTACTTC. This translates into CASSPPTGYSQETQYF. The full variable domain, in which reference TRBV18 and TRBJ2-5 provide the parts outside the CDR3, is NAGVMQNPRHLVRRRGQEARLRCSPMKGHSHVYWYRQLPEEGLKFMVYLQKENIIDESGMPKERFSAEFPKEGPSILRIQQVVRGDSAAYFCASSPPTGYSQETQYFGPGTRLLVL.

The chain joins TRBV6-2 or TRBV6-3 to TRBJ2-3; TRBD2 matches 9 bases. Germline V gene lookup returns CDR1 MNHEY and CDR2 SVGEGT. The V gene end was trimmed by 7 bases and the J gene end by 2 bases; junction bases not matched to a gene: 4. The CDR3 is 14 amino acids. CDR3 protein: CASNLAGYTDTQYF. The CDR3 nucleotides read TGTGCCAGCAACCTAGCGGGGTACACAGATACGCAGTATTTT.

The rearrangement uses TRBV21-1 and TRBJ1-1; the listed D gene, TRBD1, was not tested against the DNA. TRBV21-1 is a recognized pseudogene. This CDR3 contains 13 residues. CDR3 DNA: TGTGCCAGCAGCATGGGGCCGAACACTGAAGCTTTCTTT. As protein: CASSMGPNTEAFF.